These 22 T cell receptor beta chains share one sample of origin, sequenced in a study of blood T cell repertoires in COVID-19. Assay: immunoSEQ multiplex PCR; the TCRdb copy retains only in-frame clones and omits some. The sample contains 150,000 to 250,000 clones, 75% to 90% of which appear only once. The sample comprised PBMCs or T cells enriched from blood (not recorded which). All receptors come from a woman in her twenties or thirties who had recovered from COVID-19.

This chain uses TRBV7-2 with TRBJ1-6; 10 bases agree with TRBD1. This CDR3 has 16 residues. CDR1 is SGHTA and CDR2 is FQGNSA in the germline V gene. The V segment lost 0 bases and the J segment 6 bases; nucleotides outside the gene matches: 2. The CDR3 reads CASSLARTGGNSPLHF. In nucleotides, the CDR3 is TGTGCCAGCAGCTTAGCCCGGACAGGGGGTAATTCACCCCTCCACTTT.

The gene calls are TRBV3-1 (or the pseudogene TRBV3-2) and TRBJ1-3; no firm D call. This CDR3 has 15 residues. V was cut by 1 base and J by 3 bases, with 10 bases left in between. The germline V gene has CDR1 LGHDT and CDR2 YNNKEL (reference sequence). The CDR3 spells CASSQVSGIGNTIYF. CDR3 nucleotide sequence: TGTGCCAGCAGCCAAGTGTCGGGAATTGGAAACACCATATATTTT.

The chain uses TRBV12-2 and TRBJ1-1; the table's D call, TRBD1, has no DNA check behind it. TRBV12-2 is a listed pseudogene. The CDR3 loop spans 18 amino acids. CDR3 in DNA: TGTGCAAGTCGCTTACCCAAAGGACAGGGAAGGACGAGGACTGAAGCTTTCTTT. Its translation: CASRLPKGQGRTRTEAFF.

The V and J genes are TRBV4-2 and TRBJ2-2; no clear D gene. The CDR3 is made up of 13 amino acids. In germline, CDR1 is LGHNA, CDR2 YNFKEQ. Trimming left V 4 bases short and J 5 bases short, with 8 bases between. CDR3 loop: CASSPTGTGELFF. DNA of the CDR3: TGTGCCAGCAGCCCTACCGGGACCGGGGAGCTGTTTTTT.

This CDR3 reads CATSDLGGDRGETQYF. In DNA, the CDR3 is TGTGCCACCAGTGATTTGGGAGGGGACCGTGGTGAGACCCAGTACTTC. The genes are TRBV24-1 and TRBJ2-5, with D perhaps TRBD2 (6 bases). The CDR3 loop spans 16 amino acids. Germline CDR1 and CDR2: KGHDR and SFDVKD. Trimming took 0 bases from V and 5 from J, leaving 15 bases between them.

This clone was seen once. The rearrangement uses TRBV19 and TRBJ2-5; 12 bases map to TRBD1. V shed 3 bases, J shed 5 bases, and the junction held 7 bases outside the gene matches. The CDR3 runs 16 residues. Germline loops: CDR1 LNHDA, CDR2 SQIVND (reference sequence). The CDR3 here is CASSIPGQGAGETQYF. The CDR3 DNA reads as TGTGCCAGTAGTATCCCGGGACAGGGGGCTGGGGAGACCCAGTACTTC.

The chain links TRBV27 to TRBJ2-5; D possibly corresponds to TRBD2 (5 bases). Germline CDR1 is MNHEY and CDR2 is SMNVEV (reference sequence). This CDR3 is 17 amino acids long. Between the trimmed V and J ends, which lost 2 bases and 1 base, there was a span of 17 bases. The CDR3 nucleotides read TGTGCCAGCAGTTTACGGGGTTCTCACCAGTCCCAAGAGACCCAGTACTTC. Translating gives CASSLRGSHQSQETQYF.

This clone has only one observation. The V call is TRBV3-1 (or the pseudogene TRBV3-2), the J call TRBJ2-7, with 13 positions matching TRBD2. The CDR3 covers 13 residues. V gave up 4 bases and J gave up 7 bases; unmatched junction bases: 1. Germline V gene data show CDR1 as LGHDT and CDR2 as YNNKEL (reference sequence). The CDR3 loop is CASSRTSGSEQYF. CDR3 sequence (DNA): TGTGCCAGCAGCCGGACTAGCGGGAGTGAGCAGTACTTC.

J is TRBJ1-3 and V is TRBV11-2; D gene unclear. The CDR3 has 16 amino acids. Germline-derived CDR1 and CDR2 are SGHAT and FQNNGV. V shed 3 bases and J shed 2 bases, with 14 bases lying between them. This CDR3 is CASSLVSGWAGNTIYF. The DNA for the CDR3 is TGTGCCAGCAGCTTGGTTTCGGGTTGGGCTGGAAACACCATATATTTT.

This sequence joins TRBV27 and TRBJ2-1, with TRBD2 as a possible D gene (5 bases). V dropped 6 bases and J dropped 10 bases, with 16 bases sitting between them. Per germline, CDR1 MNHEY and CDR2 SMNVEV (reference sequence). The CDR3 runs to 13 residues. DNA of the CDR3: TGTGCCAGCAGCCAAACCTGGGAGAGGGAGCAGTTCTTC. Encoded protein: CASSQTWEREQFF.

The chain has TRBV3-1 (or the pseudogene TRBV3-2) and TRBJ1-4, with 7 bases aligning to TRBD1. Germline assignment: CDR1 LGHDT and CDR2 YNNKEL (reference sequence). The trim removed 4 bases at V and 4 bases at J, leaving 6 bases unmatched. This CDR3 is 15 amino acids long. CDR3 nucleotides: TGTGCCAGCAGCCCTCGACAGGGCTATAATGAAAAACTGTTTTTT. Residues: CASSPRQGYNEKLFF.

CDR3 DNA sequence: TGTGCCACCAGCGGGGACAGGGGGCTTGAAAAACTGTTTTTT. Translation gives CATSGDRGLEKLFF. V usage is TRBV15 and J usage is TRBJ1-4; 12 nucleotides match TRBD1. The germline gives CDR1 LNHNV, CDR2 YYDKDF (reference sequence). The V and J ends lost 5 bases and 7 bases, in that order; junction bases with no gene match: 2. This CDR3 is 14 amino acids long.

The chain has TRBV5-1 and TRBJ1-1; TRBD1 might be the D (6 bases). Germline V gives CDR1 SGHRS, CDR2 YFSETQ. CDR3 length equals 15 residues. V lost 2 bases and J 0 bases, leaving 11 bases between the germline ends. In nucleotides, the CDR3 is TGCGCCAGCAGCTTAAGACAGGCTCTGAACACTGAAGCTTTCTTT. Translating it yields CASSLRQALNTEAFF.

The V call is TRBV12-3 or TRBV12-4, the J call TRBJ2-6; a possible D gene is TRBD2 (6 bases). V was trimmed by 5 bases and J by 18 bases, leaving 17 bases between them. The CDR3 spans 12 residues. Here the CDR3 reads CASSPGGGIRTF. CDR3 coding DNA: TGTGCCAGCAGTCCCGGGGGTGGGATCCGGACTTTC.

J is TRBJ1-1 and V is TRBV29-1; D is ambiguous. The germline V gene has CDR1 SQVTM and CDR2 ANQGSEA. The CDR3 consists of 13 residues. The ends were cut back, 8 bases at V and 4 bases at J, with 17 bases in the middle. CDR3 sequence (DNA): TGCAGCTCCTGTACGGGGAGGTGCACTGAAGCTTTCTTT. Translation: CSSCTGRCTEAFF.

DNA of the CDR3: TGTGCCAGCAGCCCCCGACTAGCGGGAGTTCAGGAGCAGTACTTC. This gives the protein CASSPRLAGVQEQYF. The chain is built from TRBV7-3 and TRBJ2-7; 12 bases agree with TRBD2. Germline assignment: CDR1 SGHTA and CDR2 FQGTGA. V shed 5 bases, J shed 7 bases, and the junction held 9 bases outside the gene matches. This CDR3 spans 15 amino acids. The whole variable domain, filled in from reference TRBV7-3 and TRBJ2-7, reads GAGVSQTPSNKVTEKGKYVELRCDPISGHTALYWYRQSLGQGPEFLIYFQGTGAADDSGLPNDRFFAVRPEGSVSTLKIQRTERGDSAVYLCASSPRLAGVQEQYFGPGTRLTVT.

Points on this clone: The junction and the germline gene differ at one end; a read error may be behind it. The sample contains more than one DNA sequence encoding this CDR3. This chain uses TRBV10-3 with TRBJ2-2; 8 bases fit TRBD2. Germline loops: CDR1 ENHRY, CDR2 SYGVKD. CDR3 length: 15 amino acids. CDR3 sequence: CAINPGLANTGELFF. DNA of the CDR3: TGTGCCATCAATCCCGGACTAGCTAACACTGGGGAGCTGTTTTTT.

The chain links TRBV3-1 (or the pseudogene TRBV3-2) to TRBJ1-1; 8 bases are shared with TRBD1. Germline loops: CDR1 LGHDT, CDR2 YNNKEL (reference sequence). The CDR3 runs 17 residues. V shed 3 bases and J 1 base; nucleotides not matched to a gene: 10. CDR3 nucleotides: TGTGCCAGCAGCCAGCGGGCAGGGGGCGGGACGAACACTGAAGCTTTCTTT. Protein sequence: CASSQRAGGGTNTEAFF.

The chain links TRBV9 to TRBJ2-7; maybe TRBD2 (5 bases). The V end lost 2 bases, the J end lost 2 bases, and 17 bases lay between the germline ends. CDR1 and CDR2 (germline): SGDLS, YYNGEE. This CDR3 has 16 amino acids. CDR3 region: CASSVTFSGGPYEQYF. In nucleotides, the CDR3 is TGTGCCAGCAGCGTTACCTTTTCCGGAGGCCCCTACGAGCAGTACTTC.

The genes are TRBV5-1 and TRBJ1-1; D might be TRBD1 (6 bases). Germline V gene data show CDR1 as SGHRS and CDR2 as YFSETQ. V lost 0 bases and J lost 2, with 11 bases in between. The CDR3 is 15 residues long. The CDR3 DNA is TGCGCCAGCAGCTTGGAGGGACATCAAAACACTGAAGCTTTCTTT. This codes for CASSLEGHQNTEAFF. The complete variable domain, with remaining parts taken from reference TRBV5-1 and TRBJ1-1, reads KAGVTQTPRYLIKTRGQQVTLSCSPISGHRSVSWYQQTPGQGLQFLFEYFSETQRNKGNFPGRFSGRQFSNSRSEMNVSTLELGDSALYLCASSLEGHQNTEAFFGQGTRLTVV.

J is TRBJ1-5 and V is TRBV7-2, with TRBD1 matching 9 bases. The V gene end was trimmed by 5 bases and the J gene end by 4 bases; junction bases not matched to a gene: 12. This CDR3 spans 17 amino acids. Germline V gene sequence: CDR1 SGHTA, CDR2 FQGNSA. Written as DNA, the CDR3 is TGTGCCAGCAGCCCGGTGGGACAGGGAGGTGGGAATCAGCCCCAGCATTTT. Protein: CASSPVGQGGGNQPQHF.

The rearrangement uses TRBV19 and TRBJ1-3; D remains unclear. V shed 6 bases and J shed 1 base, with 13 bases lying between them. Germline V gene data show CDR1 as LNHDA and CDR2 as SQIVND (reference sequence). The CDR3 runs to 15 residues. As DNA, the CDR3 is TGTGCCAGTAGGGAGAGGGAATGGTCTGGAAACACCATATATTTT. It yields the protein CASREREWSGNTIYF.